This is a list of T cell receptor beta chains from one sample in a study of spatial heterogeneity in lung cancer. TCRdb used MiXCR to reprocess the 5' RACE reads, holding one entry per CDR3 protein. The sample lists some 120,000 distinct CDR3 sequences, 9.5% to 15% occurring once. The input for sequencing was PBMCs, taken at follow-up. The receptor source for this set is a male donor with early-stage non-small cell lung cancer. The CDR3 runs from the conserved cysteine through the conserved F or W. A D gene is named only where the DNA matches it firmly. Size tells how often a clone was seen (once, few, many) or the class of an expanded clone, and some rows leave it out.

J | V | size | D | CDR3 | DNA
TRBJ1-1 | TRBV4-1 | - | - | CASSQDGRTEAFF | TGCGCCAGCAGCCAAGACGGGAGGACTGAAGCTTTCTTT
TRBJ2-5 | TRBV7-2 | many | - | CASSPFPGTGTQYF | TGTGCCAGCAGCCCTTTTCCTGGCACGGGGACCCAGTACTTC
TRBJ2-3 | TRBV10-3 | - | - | CAIRSGTRTDTQYF | TGTGCCATCCGGTCGGGGACCAGGACAGATACGCAGTATTTT
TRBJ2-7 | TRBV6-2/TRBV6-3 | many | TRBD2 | CASSYPPGGLSYEQYF | TGTGCCAGCAGTTACCCCCCGGGAGGTCTATCCTACGAGCAGTACTTC
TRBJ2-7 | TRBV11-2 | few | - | CASSPGTSLLYEQYF | TGTGCCAGCAGCCCCGGGACAAGCCTCCTCTACGAGCAGTACTTC
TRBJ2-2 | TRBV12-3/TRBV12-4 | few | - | CASTRTENTGELFF | TGTGCCAGCACCAGGACAGAGAACACCGGGGAGCTGTTTTTT
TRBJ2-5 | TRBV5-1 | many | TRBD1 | CASSPNRGRGEETQYF | TGCGCCAGCAGCCCGAACAGGGGGCGCGGAGAAGAGACCCAGTACTTC
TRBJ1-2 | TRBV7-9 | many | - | CASSLHGTDGYTF | TGTGCCAGCAGTCTACACGGAACAGATGGCTACACCTTC
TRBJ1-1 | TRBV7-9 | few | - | CASSTSGSEAFF | TGTGCCAGCAGCACCTCAGGGTCTGAAGCTTTCTTT
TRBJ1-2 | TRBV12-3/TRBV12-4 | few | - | CASSLRQVNYGYTF | TGTGCCAGCAGTCTCCGACAGGTCAACTATGGCTACACCTTC
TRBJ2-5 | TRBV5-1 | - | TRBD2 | CASKTSGGNQETQYF | TGCGCCAGCAAGACTAGCGGGGGGAACCAAGAGACCCAGTACTTC
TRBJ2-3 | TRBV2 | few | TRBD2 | CASRRGLAGRTSTDTQYF | TGTGCCAGCAGGCGGGGACTAGCGGGGAGGACTAGCACAGATACGCAGTATTTT
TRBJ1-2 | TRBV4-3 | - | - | CASSQEMAGVVYGYTF | TGCGCCAGCAGCCAAGAGATGGCAGGGGTAGTTTATGGCTACACCTTC
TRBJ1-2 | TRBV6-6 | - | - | CASNPVGGYGYTF | TGTGCCAGCAACCCGGTGGGCGGCTATGGCTACACCTTC
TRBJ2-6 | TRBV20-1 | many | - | CSASTGANVLTF | TGCAGTGCTAGTACTGGGGCCAACGTCCTGACTTTC
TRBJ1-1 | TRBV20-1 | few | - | CSARDGLPKAFF | TGCAGTGCTAGAGATGGGTTACCGAAAGCTTTCTTT
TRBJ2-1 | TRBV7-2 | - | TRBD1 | CASSTDRADEQFF | TGTGCCAGCAGCACGGACAGGGCCGATGAGCAGTTCTTC
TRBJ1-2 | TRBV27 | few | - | CASGYTLHGGGGYTF | TGTGCCAGCGGATACACCCTACACGGGGGTGGCGGCTACACCTTC
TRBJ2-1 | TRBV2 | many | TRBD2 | CASSETPGLVENEQFF | TGTGCCAGCAGTGAAACCCCGGGACTAGTGGAGAATGAGCAGTTCTTC
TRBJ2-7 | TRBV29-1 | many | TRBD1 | CSVRQGDYEQYF | TGCAGCGTCCGACAGGGGGACTACGAGCAGTACTTC
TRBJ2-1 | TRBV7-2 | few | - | CASSLELGQQFF | TGTGCCAGCAGCTTAGAATTGGGACAGCAGTTCTTC
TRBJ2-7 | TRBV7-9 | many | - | CASSTSDRHEQYF | TGTGCCAGCAGCACCTCTGACAGACACGAGCAGTACTTC
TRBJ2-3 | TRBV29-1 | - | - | CSVFPRGDTQYF | TGCAGCGTTTTCCCAAGAGGAGATACGCAGTATTTT
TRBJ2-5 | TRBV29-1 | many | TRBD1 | CSVGQGKGETQYF | TGCAGCGTGGGACAGGGGAAAGGAGAGACCCAGTACTTC
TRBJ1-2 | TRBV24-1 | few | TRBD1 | CATSDGWTGGAGGYTF | TGTGCCACCAGTGATGGCTGGACAGGGGGCGCGGGAGGCTACACCTTC
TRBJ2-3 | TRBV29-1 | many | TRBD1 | CSVGQGVDTQYF | TGCAGCGTCGGACAGGGTGTAGATACGCAGTATTTT
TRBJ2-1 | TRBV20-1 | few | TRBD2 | CSARERGGRNEQFF | TGCAGTGCTAGAGAACGGGGGGGCCGGAATGAGCAGTTCTTC
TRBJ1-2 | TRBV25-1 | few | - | CASTPGGGGAYGYTF | TGTGCCAGCACCCCCGGCGGGGGGGGGGCCTATGGCTACACCTTC
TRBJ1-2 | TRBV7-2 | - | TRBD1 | CASSTDRGNYGYTF | TGTGCCAGCAGCACTGACAGGGGGAACTATGGCTACACCTTC
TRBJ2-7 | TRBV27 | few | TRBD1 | CASSYRGQGPYEQYF | TGTGCCAGCAGTTATAGGGGACAGGGTCCCTACGAGCAGTACTTC
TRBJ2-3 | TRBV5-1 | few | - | CASSSQELAVGQYF | TGCGCCAGCAGCTCACAGGAGCTAGCCGTGGGGCAGTATTTT
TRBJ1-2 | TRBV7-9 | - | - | CASSILPANYGYTF | TGTGCCAGCAGTATCTTGCCGGCGAACTATGGCTACACCTTC
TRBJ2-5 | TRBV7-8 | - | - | CVSIATGNEETQYF | TGTGTCAGCATCGCCACGGGTAACGAAGAGACCCAGTACTTC
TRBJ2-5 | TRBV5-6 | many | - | CASNPVAGGQETQYF | TGTGCCAGCAACCCCGTGGCGGGTGGACAAGAGACCCAGTACTTC
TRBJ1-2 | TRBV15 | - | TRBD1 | CATSRTLGTGHDYGYTF | TGTGCCACCAGCAGGACGTTAGGGACAGGGCATGACTATGGCTACACCTTC
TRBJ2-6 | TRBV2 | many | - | CASSDGANVLTF | TGTGCCAGCAGTGATGGGGCCAACGTCCTGACTTTC
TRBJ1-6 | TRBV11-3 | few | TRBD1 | CASSLWGQENSPLHF | TGTGCCAGCAGCTTGTGGGGACAGGAAAATTCACCCCTCCACTTT
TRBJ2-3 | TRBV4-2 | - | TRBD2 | CASSQGLAGGPGTDTQYF | TGTGCCAGCAGCCAAGGGCTAGCGGGGGGGCCGGGGACAGATACGCAGTATTTT
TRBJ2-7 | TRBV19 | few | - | CASRGRGSYEQYF | TGTGCCTCCCGGGGGCGAGGTTCCTACGAGCAGTACTTC
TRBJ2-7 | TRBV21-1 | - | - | CASSGRGSGYEQYF | TGTGCCAGCAGCGGACGGGGCAGTGGCTACGAGCAGTACTTC
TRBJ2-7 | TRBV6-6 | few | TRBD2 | CASSYGRGNSYEQYF | TGTGCCAGCAGTTACGGGCGGGGGAACTCCTACGAGCAGTACTTC
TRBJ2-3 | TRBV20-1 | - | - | CSARVKGTCSTDTQYF | TGCAGTGCTAGAGTAAAAGGGACTTGTTCCACAGATACGCAGTATTTT
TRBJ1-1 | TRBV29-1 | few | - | CSAQTGPNTEAFF | TGCAGCGCCCAGACAGGACCGAACACTGAAGCTTTCTTT
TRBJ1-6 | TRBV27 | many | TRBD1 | CASSQRRGTGGSPLHF | TGTGCCAGCTCGCAGAGGAGGGGGACAGGTGGGTCACCCCTCCACTTT
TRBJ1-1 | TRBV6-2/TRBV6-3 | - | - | CASSYWQGTEAFF | TGTGCCAGCAGTTACTGGCAAGGCACTGAAGCTTTCTTT
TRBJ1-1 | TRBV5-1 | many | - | CASSLDGVTEAFF | TGCGCCAGCAGCTTGGACGGGGTCACTGAAGCTTTCTTT
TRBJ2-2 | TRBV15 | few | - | CATAGIRTGELFF | TGTGCCACAGCAGGGATACGCACCGGGGAGCTGTTTTTT
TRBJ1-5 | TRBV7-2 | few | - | CASSLEVNQPQHF | TGTGCCAGCAGCTTAGAAGTGAATCAGCCCCAGCATTTT
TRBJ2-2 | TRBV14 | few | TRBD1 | CASSRYPGTVNTGELFF | TGTGCCAGCAGCCGATATCCCGGGACAGTGAACACCGGGGAGCTGTTTTTT
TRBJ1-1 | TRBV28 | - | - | CASSRRQDTEAFF | TGTGCCAGCAGTCGCCGACAGGATACTGAAGCTTTCTTT
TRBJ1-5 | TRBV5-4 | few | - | CASSLGGGLNQPQHF | TGTGCCAGCAGCTTGGGCGGGGGGCTCAATCAGCCCCAGCATTTT